Listed below are T cell receptor beta chains from one sample, sequenced in a study of shared clonotypes between healthy human individuals. Assay: immunoSEQ multiplex PCR; the TCRdb copy retains only in-frame clones and omits some. The table includes about 520,000 clones, 81% detected once. Material for sequencing was PBMCs. The receptors were gathered from a woman in her thirties or forties in good health. Some clones in this sample may be carry-over from other donors' samples. CDR3s include the opening cysteine and the closing phenylalanine or tryptophan. D genes are given only for firm matches. Clone size is stated in some rows and not others, as once, few, many or a class when expanded.

V: TRBV11-2
size: once
J: TRBJ2-3
D: -
DNA: TGTGCCAGCAGCTCCCACCCTTCAGATACGCAGTATTTT
CDR3: CASSSHPSDTQYF

V: TRBV25-1
size: -
J: TRBJ2-7
D: -
DNA: TGTGCCAGCAGTCAAACCCCAAGGCTGGGTGGGACCGCCTACGAGCAGTACTTC
CDR3: CASSQTPRLGGTAYEQYF

V: TRBV6-1
size: -
J: TRBJ1-4
D: -
DNA: TGTGCCAGCACAGGGAGGGAAAATGAAAAACTGTTTTTT
CDR3: CASTGRENEKLFF

V: TRBV6-6
size: -
J: TRBJ2-1
D: TRBD1
DNA: TGTGCCAGCAGTTACGGGGACAGGTACAATGAGCAGTTCTTC
CDR3: CASSYGDRYNEQFF

V: TRBV19
size: -
J: TRBJ2-1
D: -
DNA: TGTGCCAGTAGTATTGGTATGCACAATGAGCAGTTCTTC
CDR3: CASSIGMHNEQFF

V: TRBV4-3
size: few
J: TRBJ2-2
D: TRBD2
DNA: TGCGCCAGCAGCCAAGATATTAGGGCTAGCGGGAGGTTTGGCGGGGAGCTGTTTTTT
CDR3: CASSQDIRASGRFGGELFF

V: TRBV7-7
size: -
J: TRBJ1-1
D: -
DNA: TGTGCCAGCAGCAAAATAGCAGGGAACACTGAAGCTTTCTTT
CDR3: CASSKIAGNTEAFF

V: TRBV29-1
size: -
J: TRBJ2-7
D: TRBD1
DNA: TGCAGCGTTTTAGGACAGGGGCGAACCTACGAGCAGTACTTC
CDR3: CSVLGQGRTYEQYF

V: TRBV15
size: -
J: TRBJ1-1
D: -
DNA: TGTGCCACCAGCAGAGATTCGGGGAAAGCTTTCTTT
CDR3: CATSRDSGKAFF

V: TRBV7-8
size: -
J: TRBJ2-7
D: TRBD1
DNA: TGTGCCAGCAGCTTACTTACTCCGGGACAGGAGCCTTACGAGCAGTACTTC
CDR3: CASSLLTPGQEPYEQYF

V: TRBV7-9
size: -
J: TRBJ2-1
D: -
DNA: TGTGCCAGCAGCTCGGCAGGTGGTGAGCAGTTCTTC
CDR3: CASSSAGGEQFF

V: TRBV29-1
size: many
J: TRBJ2-3
D: TRBD2
DNA: TGCAGCGTTGGAGGGACTAGCGGTCACACAGATACGCAGTATTTT
CDR3: CSVGGTSGHTDTQYF

V: TRBV5-6
size: -
J: TRBJ1-1
D: -
DNA: TGTGCCAGCAGCTCAGGCCTGGGACCCAACACTGAAGCTTTCTTT
CDR3: CASSSGLGPNTEAFF

V: TRBV29-1
size: -
J: TRBJ2-7
D: -
DNA: TGCAGCGTTGAAGATCCCTGGAGCGAGCAGTACTTC
CDR3: CSVEDPWSEQYF

V: TRBV19
size: -
J: TRBJ2-7
D: -
DNA: TGTGCCAGTAGGAAGCGAAACTACGAGCAGTACTTC
CDR3: CASRKRNYEQYF

V: TRBV7-9
size: -
J: TRBJ2-7
D: -
DNA: TGTGCCAGCAGGCCAACAGGGTTGGTATACGAGCAGTACTTC
CDR3: CASRPTGLVYEQYF

V: TRBV2
size: many
J: TRBJ1-1
D: TRBD1
DNA: TGTGCCAGCAGGACTGGACAGGGGAACACTGAAGCTTTCTTT
CDR3: CASRTGQGNTEAFF

V: TRBV5-1
size: many
J: TRBJ2-2
D: -
DNA: TGCGCCAGCAGCTTGGACGGGAGAGGGACCGGGGAGCTGTTTTTT
CDR3: CASSLDGRGTGELFF

V: TRBV11-2
size: -
J: TRBJ2-1
D: TRBD2
DNA: TGTGCCAGCAGCTCAAGACTAGCGGGAGGGCCCTACAATGAGCAGTTCTTC
CDR3: CASSSRLAGGPYNEQFF

V: TRBV21-1
size: -
J: TRBJ2-1
D: -
DNA: TGTGCCAGCAGCAAAGAGGGACAGGGCTCCTACAATGAGCAGTTCTTC
CDR3: CASSKEGQGSYNEQFF

V: TRBV30
size: once
J: TRBJ2-1
D: -
DNA: TGTGCCTGGAGTCTAACGAGTGAGCAGTTCTTC
CDR3: CAWSLTSEQFF

V: TRBV11-1
size: -
J: TRBJ2-7
D: TRBD1
DNA: TGTGCCAGCAGCTTCTGGGACAGCTCCTACGAGCAGTACTTC
CDR3: CASSFWDSSYEQYF

V: TRBV5-4
size: -
J: TRBJ1-3
D: -
DNA: TGTGCCAGCAGCAGCCAGGGGCTGGTTGGAAACACCATATATTTT
CDR3: CASSSQGLVGNTIYF

V: TRBV6-4
size: -
J: TRBJ2-1
D: -
DNA: TGTGCCAGCAGTGCGGGACTGGGAACCTACAATGAGCAGTTCTTC
CDR3: CASSAGLGTYNEQFF

V: TRBV6-6
size: once
J: TRBJ2-7
D: -
DNA: TGTGCCAGCAGTTATGCAACAGGGAGCTCCTACGAGCAGTACTTC
CDR3: CASSYATGSSYEQYF

V: TRBV11-2
size: -
J: TRBJ2-1
D: TRBD2
DNA: TGTGCCAGCAGAGTTGTGCGGGGGGTACACAATGAGCAGTTCTTC
CDR3: CASRVVRGVHNEQFF

V: TRBV10-3
size: few
J: TRBJ1-1
D: -
DNA: TGTGCCATCAGGGGGAACACTGAAGCTTTCTTT
CDR3: CAIRGNTEAFF

V: TRBV25-1
size: -
J: TRBJ1-4
D: -
DNA: TGTGCCAGCAGTGGTCTGGGGGATCTAAATGAAAAACTGTTTTTT
CDR3: CASSGLGDLNEKLFF

V: TRBV29-1
size: -
J: TRBJ2-3
D: TRBD2
DNA: TGCAGCGTCGGGGGGACCCTCACAGATACGCAGTATTTT
CDR3: CSVGGTLTDTQYF

V: TRBV6-1
size: -
J: TRBJ1-2
D: -
DNA: TGTGCCAGCAAGGGGGAGCCTTATAACTATGGCTACACCTTC
CDR3: CASKGEPYNYGYTF

V: TRBV4-3
size: -
J: TRBJ1-4
D: -
DNA: TGCGCCAGCAGCCAAGGGATGGGTGAAAAACTGTTTTTT
CDR3: CASSQGMGEKLFF

V: TRBV7-6
size: many
J: TRBJ2-3
D: -
DNA: TGTGCCAGCAGCTTAATAGGCGGGAAGAGCACAGATACGCAGTATTTT
CDR3: CASSLIGGKSTDTQYF

V: TRBV10-1
size: few
J: TRBJ1-1
D: -
DNA: TGCGCCAGCAGTCCAGACCAGAACCCGAACACTGAAGCTTTCTTT
CDR3: CASSPDQNPNTEAFF

V: TRBV14
size: once
J: TRBJ2-7
D: TRBD1
DNA: TGTGCCAGCAGCGGCACAGGGGGCTTCTACGAGCAGTACTTC
CDR3: CASSGTGGFYEQYF

V: TRBV5-4
size: -
J: TRBJ1-1
D: TRBD1
DNA: TGTGCCAGCAGCTACAGGGGAAGGACTGAAGCTTTCTTT
CDR3: CASSYRGRTEAFF

V: TRBV19
size: few
J: TRBJ1-2
D: -
DNA: TGTGCCAGTAGTATTTCGGGACCTATACGTGGCTACACCTTC
CDR3: CASSISGPIRGYTF

V: TRBV27
size: -
J: TRBJ2-7
D: TRBD2
DNA: TGTGCCAGCAGTCAATCTAGCGGGAGCCCTCCCTACGAGCAGTACTTC
CDR3: CASSQSSGSPPYEQYF

V: TRBV2
size: -
J: TRBJ2-7
D: TRBD2
DNA: TGTGCCAGCATAGGCGGGGGCTCCTACGAGCAGTACTTC
CDR3: CASIGGGSYEQYF

V: TRBV5-1
size: medium-sized
J: TRBJ2-1
D: TRBD2
DNA: TGCGCCAGCAGCAATGGGGCTAGCGGGAGCCATTCTATCTATGAGCAGTTCTTC
CDR3: CASSNGASGSHSIYEQFF

V: TRBV5-1
size: few
J: TRBJ2-5
D: -
DNA: TGCGCCAGCAGCTTGGGGTCAGGCCAAGAGACCCAGTACTTC
CDR3: CASSLGSGQETQYF

V: TRBV28
size: -
J: TRBJ2-5
D: TRBD1
DNA: TGTGCCAGCAGTTGCCCCTCGACAGGGGTCGAGGAGACCCAGTACTTC
CDR3: CASSCPSTGVEETQYF

V: TRBV10-2
size: -
J: TRBJ2-3
D: TRBD2
DNA: TGCGCCAGCAGAGAAACTAGCGGTACGGGAGATACGCAGTATTTT
CDR3: CASRETSGTGDTQYF

V: TRBV18
size: -
J: TRBJ2-5
D: -
DNA: TGTGCCAGCTCACCCCAGGTGGGGGAGACCCAGTACTTC
CDR3: CASSPQVGETQYF

V: TRBV5-1
size: -
J: TRBJ2-1
D: -
DNA: TGCGCCAGCAGCTTAACCGCCGGGGTATTGGGTGAGCAGTTCTTC
CDR3: CASSLTAGVLGEQFF

V: TRBV4-1
size: -
J: TRBJ2-3
D: -
DNA: TGCGCCAGCAGCCAAATTGGGGTCCGCACAGATACGCAGTATTTT
CDR3: CASSQIGVRTDTQYF

V: TRBV27
size: -
J: TRBJ1-5
D: TRBD1
DNA: TGTGCCAGCAGTATCACAGGGGTTAGCAATCAGCCCCAGCATTTT
CDR3: CASSITGVSNQPQHF

V: TRBV19
size: -
J: TRBJ2-1
D: TRBD1
DNA: TGTGCCAGTAGCACCGGGACAGGGGGCCTACTCAATGAGCAGTTCTTC
CDR3: CASSTGTGGLLNEQFF

V: TRBV19
size: -
J: TRBJ2-3
D: TRBD2
DNA: TGTGCCAGTACCCTAGGACTAGCGGGAGGCCCGCGAGATACGCAGTATTTT
CDR3: CASTLGLAGGPRDTQYF

V: TRBV11-2
size: -
J: TRBJ2-5
D: TRBD2
DNA: TGTGCCAGCAGCCCCCCCGGGGGGGGCGCCCAGACCCAGTACTTC
CDR3: CASSPPGGGAQTQYF